The sequence of this TCR beta chain was determined in a study of graft-versus-host responses after intestinal transplantation. At the level of the study: Among the recipients, transplants were multivisceral, liver-intestinal, or isolated intestinal. Each patient got anti-thymocyte globulin induction, then tacrolimus and steroids for roughly 3 years.

The table came from immunoSEQ multiplex PCR; TCRdb's copy has only in-frame clones and leaves some out. The sample records approximately 110,000 clones, 85% to 95% being singletons. Details on this clone: Its antigen remains unidentified.

This CDR3 spans 14 amino acids. Germline assignment: CDR1 MDHEN and CDR2 SYDVKM. V dropped 6 bases and J dropped 3; count of bases not matched to a gene: 8. Study observations and caveats: Recipient marrow contained GvH clones, some of which appeared first in ileum or blood. In patients with graft-donor T cell macrochimerism, allograft graft-versus-host to host-versus-graft clonal ratios were high.

The J gene is TRBJ2-7, the V gene TRBV28; 7 bases are shared with TRBD2. The sequence was collected from a human donor who was the organ donor for an intestinal transplant. The source was unstimulated CD8+ T cells sorted from spleen or lymph node cells, collected before transplant. The CDR3 loop is CASRNGGRDYEQYF. The CDR3 DNA reads TGTGCCAGCAGAAACGGGGGGAGGGACTACGAGCAGTACTTC.